Shown below are 5 T cell receptor beta chains from a single sample sequenced in a study of monozygotic twins with inflammatory bowel disease. TCRdb re-called the 5' RACE reads and shows each CDR3 protein once, DNA omitted. Its table lists about 160,000 distinct CDR3 sequences. Input material: blood. These TCRs come from a human donor with ulcerative colitis or Crohn's disease, or a healthy co-twin of an affected twin (not recorded which).

The chain uses TRBV9 and TRBJ2-3; TCRdb indicates TRBD1, and absent DNA this call remains unverified. Germline CDR1 is SGDLS and CDR2 is YYNGEE. The CDR3 totals 15 residues. The CDR3 spells CASSIDPGQRDTQYF.

V and J are TRBV5-1 and TRBJ2-2; TCRdb's D gene call, TRBD2, goes unchecked for lack of DNA. The CDR3 contains 18 residues. The germline gives CDR1 SGHRS, CDR2 YFSETQ. CDR3 residues: CASRESLAGGPPAGELFF.

The rearrangement links TRBV7-6 to TRBJ2-7; TCRdb outputs TRBD1, but without DNA this stays unchecked. CDR3 size: 15 residues. Germline CDR1 reads SGHVS; CDR2 reads FNYEAQ. The CDR3 loop is CASSWGDSRSYEQYF.

V and J are TRBV28 and TRBJ2-7; the TRBD1 assignment by TCRdb is unverifiable without DNA. The CDR3 is 14 residues long. The V gene's germline CDR1 is MDHEN and CDR2 SYDVKM. The CDR3 spells CASSLWGGGSEQYF.

The chain joins TRBV20-1 to TRBJ2-7; the TCRdb call, TRBD1, lacks DNA for checking. This CDR3 spans 14 amino acids. Germline CDR1 reads DFQATT; CDR2 reads SNEGSKA (reference sequence). This CDR3 reads CSAPFPTYSYEQYF.